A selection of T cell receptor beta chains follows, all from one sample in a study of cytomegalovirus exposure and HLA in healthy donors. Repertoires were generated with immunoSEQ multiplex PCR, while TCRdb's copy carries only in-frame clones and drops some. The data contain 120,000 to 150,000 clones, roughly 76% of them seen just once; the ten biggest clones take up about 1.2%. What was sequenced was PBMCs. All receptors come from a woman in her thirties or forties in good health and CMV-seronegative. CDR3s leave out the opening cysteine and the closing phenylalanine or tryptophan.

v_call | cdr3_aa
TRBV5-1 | ASSLEGSGDTQY
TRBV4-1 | ASSQEKTGGYEQY
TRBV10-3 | AIADGTGRNEQY
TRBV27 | ASSDGSNQPQH
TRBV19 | ASKSFGTGTYRTNEKLF
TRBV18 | ASSLTGPGANVLT
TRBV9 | ASSVAPQGTYGYT
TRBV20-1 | SASGGETQY
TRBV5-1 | ASSPGTGDETQY
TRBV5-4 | ASSDRQAGNEKLF
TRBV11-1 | ASSLGVGDSEKLF
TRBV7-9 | ASSLGGIPYNEQF
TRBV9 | ASSVSQAAGIETQY
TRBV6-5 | ASRRGPATDTQY
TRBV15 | ATSRDRQTSGNTIY
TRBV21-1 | ASSSPGTENMNTEAF
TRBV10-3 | AISDILGSSGNTIY
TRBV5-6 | ASSLTTGEKLF
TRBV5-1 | ASSPDTGVVGELF
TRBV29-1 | SVASGQGGKTQY
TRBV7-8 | ASSLSVGWGLHEQY
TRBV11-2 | ASSLASRTEY
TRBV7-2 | ASSLASGSGETQY
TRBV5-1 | ASRPQGANEAF
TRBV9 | ASSVDGQNSPLH
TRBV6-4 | ASRQASMNTEAF
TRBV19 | ASQTGYLSGNTIY
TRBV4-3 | ASSQEASANEQF
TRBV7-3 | ASSLLAGRTDTQY
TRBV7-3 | ASSPTGGKNSPLH
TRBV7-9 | ASSRERITDNSPLH
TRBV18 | ASSPNTGSNYQPQH
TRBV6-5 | ASSEQGNQPQH
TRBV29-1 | SVEGQGLSEAF
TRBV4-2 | ASSQDRSGQGVIGYT
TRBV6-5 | ASSSGQGGYEQY
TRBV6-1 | ASGRTGGGYT
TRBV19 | ASSIVRGETEAF
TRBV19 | ATSEGVGIYYGYT
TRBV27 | ASSLRLGTGVSGANVLT
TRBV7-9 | ASSSGLARTDTQY
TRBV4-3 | ASSQEYVWQGVGELF
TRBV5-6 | ASSSGQPQETQY
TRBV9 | ASSIGQGGETQY
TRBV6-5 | ATTGGEYGYT
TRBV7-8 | ASSLAWTSGGRSSYNEQF
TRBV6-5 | ASSSLLQGIYGYT
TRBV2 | ASTEGGYSNQPQH
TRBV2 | ASKDGGNQPQH
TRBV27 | ASSLQGNAYTEAF
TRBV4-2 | ASSQEGNRGYT
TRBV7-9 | ASSPGLAGDFSYNEQF
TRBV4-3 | ASSQDFRSKEYTEAF
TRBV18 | ASSPRGEKLF
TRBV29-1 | SVERTGSSDTQY
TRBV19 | ASSRWEGDGEAF
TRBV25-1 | ASSEWGITDTQY
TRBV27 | ASSFGGGHNEQF